This TCR beta chain was documented in a study of cytomegalovirus exposure and HLA in healthy donors. Study-wide results and limits: Cytomegalovirus-associated status was assigned to around 160 TCR beta chains.

Profiled with immunoSEQ multiplex PCR; TCRdb holds only in-frame clones, not every one. The table includes about 170,000 clones, 89% detected once. Germline CDR1 SGHNT, CDR2 YYREEE (reference sequence). This CDR3 is built from 17 residues. V was pared by 4 bases and J by 3 bases, with 10 bases of the junction left unmatched. For this clone: Its antigen is not known.

The chain links TRBV5-4 to TRBJ2-7; 13 positions agree with TRBD2. The sample consisted of PBMCs. The clonotype was recovered from a woman under 30 in good health and CMV-seropositive. The DNA for the CDR3 is TGTGCCAGCAGCCTATACGGACTAGCGGGAGTGGTCTACGAGCAGTACTTC. Translating gives CASSLYGLAGVVYEQYF.